This T cell receptor (beta chain) was identified during a study of T cells after yellow fever vaccination. Study-wide results and caveats: Highly abundant clonotypes carried over from the bulk population could end up in FACS-sorted repertoires as contaminants. Clones that expanded after primary vaccination mostly reappeared after the booster (nearly 98% CD4, about 89% CD8). Researchers report a weaker secondary response that nonetheless peaked faster, day 5 versus 15.

CDR3 size: 17 residues. Germline CDR1 is MNHNY and CDR2 is SVGAGI (reference sequence). The J segment lost 9 bases and the V segment lost 0 bases, leaving 10 bases of the junction unmatched. Template switching by 5'RACE produced TCR cDNA, adding a universal primer site and UMIs. TCRdb passed the 5' RACE reads through MiXCR, listing each CDR3 protein once. The table shows hundreds of thousands of distinct CDR3 sequences, with approximately 3.8% occurring only once. Regarding this clonotype: Its antigen is undetermined.

The sequences come from PBMCs, collected on the day of the yellow fever booster vaccination. This TCR came from a man younger than 35 who received the YFV17D yellow fever vaccine. The rearrangement links TRBV6-6 to TRBJ2-1, with 11 bases lining up with TRBD2. Written as DNA, the CDR3 is TGTGCCAGCAGTTACTCGATGCTAGCGGGGGGCGGCGTTGAGCAGTTCTTC. It codes for CASSYSMLAGGGVEQFF.